Given below is one TCR beta chain in context. The CDR3 extends over 15 amino acids. Trimming removed 9 bases from V and 7 bases from J; junction bases left unmatched: 14. The germline V gene encodes CDR1 LNHDA and CDR2 SQIVND (reference sequence). The sample belongs to a study of blood T cell repertoires in COVID-19. Study summary: The origin of the acute and convalescent COVID-19 samples was the United States, Italy and Spain. PBMCs, B-cell-depleted T cells, or T cells were the source of the cDNA or gDNA that made up the material.

In the original analysis: Reference gene primer amplification yielded estimated nucleated cell counts. The data were produced by immunoSEQ multiplex PCR, yet TCRdb's version contains in-frame clones alone and is incomplete. V and J calls plus clone size are reproduced from that table; the DNA served to infer D and trimming. The table records around 210,000 clones, about 91% of them present only once. The TCR sequence derives from a man aged 18 to 30 with active or convalescent COVID-19. The J gene is TRBJ2-4, the V gene TRBV19; 8 bases line up with TRBD2. The sample comprised peripheral blood. In DNA, the CDR3 is TGTGCCAGCTCCCCGCGGGGGCGCGGGGGGAACATTCAGTACTTC. Translation gives CASSPRGRGGNIQYF.